This passage covers 13 T cell receptor beta chains from one sample sequenced in a study of OX40 agonist ivuxolimab in advanced cancers. The library came from the immunoSEQ multiplex PCR assay. What TCRdb holds here is the immuneACCESS table cut down to in-frame rearrangements. Part of the clones is not present; checked against another copy, under half of the missing clones reflect an unresolved V gene, and the others are unexplained. Here the sample has about 83,000 clones; roughly 83% occur a single time. The ten largest clones represent around 7.8% of the sample. Sample: CD4+ or CD8+ T cells sorted from blood, taken in a trial of the OX40 agonist ivuxolimab. These receptors all stem from an adult with an advanced solid tumor such as melanoma, head and neck, liver or kidney cancer.

The V and J genes are TRBV20-1 and TRBJ2-5; unclear D gene. The CDR3 sequence is 11 residues long. V was trimmed by 1 base and J by 5 bases, leaving 5 bases between them. CDR1 and CDR2 from the germline V gene are DFQATT and SNEGSKA (reference sequence). CDR3 bases: TGCAGTGCTAGAGCCCGGGAGACCCAGTACTTC. Translation gives CSARARETQYF.

In its sample, this clone was seen a few times. The V and J genes are TRBV28 and TRBJ2-4; D possibly matches TRBD1 or TRBD2 (5 bases each). CDR3 length: 16 amino acids. The V gene lost 8 bases and the J gene lost 7 bases, with 24 bases spanning the gap. Germline CDR1 MDHEN, CDR2 SYDVKM. CDR3 residues: CASLGAFGSTRNIQYF. The CDR3 DNA is TGTGCCAGCCTAGGGGCCTTCGGTAGTACTAGGAACATTCAGTACTTC.

V gene TRBV11-2 combines with J gene TRBJ1-4, with D possibly matching TRBD1 (5 bases). The germline V gene encodes CDR1 SGHAT and CDR2 FQNNGV. The CDR3 runs 15 residues. Trimming pared 5 bases from V and 3 bases from J, leaving 13 bases between. As DNA, the CDR3 is TGTGCCAGCAGCCCTATCGGGACCGCTAATGAAAAACTGTTTTTT. It is translated as CASSPIGTANEKLFF.

The V call is TRBV7-6, the J call TRBJ2-4; 7 nucleotides align to TRBD2. Germline-derived CDR1 and CDR2 are SGHVS and FNYEAQ. Unmatched junction bases numbered 6, after V lost 1 base and J lost 6 bases. This CDR3 contains 15 residues. In DNA, the CDR3 is TGTGCCAGCAGCTTAGGCGGGGGATGGTCAAACATTCAGTACTTC. As protein: CASSLGGGWSNIQYF. Full variable domain (remainder filled in from reference TRBV7-6 and TRBJ2-4): GAGVSQSPRYKVTKRGQDVALRCDPISGHVSLYWYRQALGQGPEFLTYFNYEAQQDKSGLPNDRFSAERPEGSISTLTIQRTEQRDSAMYRCASSLGGGWSNIQYFGAGTRLSVL.

The chain is built from TRBV5-1 and TRBJ2-2, with 10 bases identical to TRBD2. V was pared by 3 bases and J by 6 bases, with 14 bases of the junction left unmatched. This CDR3 is 18 amino acids long. Germline V gene sequence: CDR1 SGHRS, CDR2 YFSETQ. CDR3 loop: CASSSFGLAGVGSGELFF. The CDR3 region has the DNA TGCGCCAGCAGCTCCTTCGGGCTAGCGGGAGTGGGCTCCGGGGAGCTGTTTTTT.

V is TRBV9 and J is TRBJ1-1; 10 nucleotides align to TRBD1. The CDR3 runs to 17 residues. Germline loops: CDR1 SGDLS, CDR2 YYNGEE. The trim removed 3 bases at V and 1 base at J, leaving 9 bases unmatched. This CDR3 is CASSGTRDRGQNTEAFF. CDR3 bases: TGTGCCAGCAGCGGAACACGGGACAGGGGACAGAACACTGAAGCTTTCTTT.

This clone showed up just a few times. The chain uses TRBV15 and TRBJ2-4, with D tentatively TRBD2 (6 bases). Germline V gene sequence: CDR1 LNHNV, CDR2 YYDKDF (reference sequence). Trimming removed 0 bases from V and 7 bases from J, with 13 bases in between. The CDR3 has 15 amino acids. CDR3 sequence: CATSRDRVEGNIQYF. In DNA form, the CDR3 reads TGTGCCACCAGCAGAGATAGGGTGGAGGGGAACATTCAGTACTTC. Using reference TRBV15 and TRBJ2-4 for the parts outside the CDR3, the full variable domain is DAMVIQNPRYQVTQFGKPVTLSCSQTLNHNVMYWYQQKSSQAPKLLFHYYDKDFNNEADTPDNFQSRRPNTSFCFLDIRSPGLGDTAMYLCATSRDRVEGNIQYFGAGTRLSVL.

This clone occurred a few times. The chain is built from TRBV9 and TRBJ1-3; TRBD1 is a possible D gene (5 bases). V was clipped by 3 bases and J by 0 bases, with 10 bases between them. This CDR3 contains 15 residues. CDR1 and CDR2 (germline): SGDLS, YYNGEE. CDR3 sequence: CASSADSSSGNTIYF. As DNA, the CDR3 is TGTGCCAGCAGCGCCGACAGTTCCTCTGGAAACACCATATATTTT.

The J gene is TRBJ2-5, the V gene TRBV6-6; weak D call: TRBD2 (6 bases). Germline V gene data show CDR1 as MNHNY and CDR2 as SVGAGI (reference sequence). The CDR3 contains 13 residues. V lost 2 bases and J lost 9, with 13 bases in between. The CDR3 bases are TGTGCCAGCAGTTACGAGGTGTGGAGGGCCCAGTACTTC. It encodes CASSYEVWRAQYF.

This clone was picked up one time. The chain uses TRBV6-1 and TRBJ2-7; weak D call: TRBD1 (6 bases). CDR1 and CDR2 (germline): MNHNS, SASEGT. This CDR3 is built from 13 residues. Trimming stripped 10 bases from V and 4 bases from J, with 17 bases between. CDR3 nucleotides: TGTGCCACGAAAGGGGGAAGCTTTTACGAGCAGTACTTC. Protein product: CATKGGSFYEQYF.

The J gene is TRBJ2-7, the V gene TRBV6-5, with 7 positions matching TRBD2. The J segment lost 6 bases and the V segment lost 4 bases, leaving 9 bases of the junction unmatched. The germline V gene has CDR1 MNHEY and CDR2 SVGAGI. The CDR3 spans 14 residues. CDR3 DNA: TGTGCCAGCAGTTCGCGCGGGAGTCAAGGCGAGCAGTACTTC. Encoded protein: CASSSRGSQGEQYF.

Remarks on this clone: One end of the junction does not line up with germline, which may come from a read error. The chain employs TRBV7-9 and TRBJ2-1; D remains unclear. CDR3 length: 13 amino acids. Germline CDR1 is SEHNR and CDR2 is FQNEAQ (reference sequence). This CDR3 is CASSLLTQDPAIF. The DNA of the CDR3 is TGTGCCAGCAGCTTATTGACCCAGGACCCGGCTATCTTC.

The J gene is TRBJ1-1, the V gene TRBV11-2, with D unclear. The CDR3 runs 13 residues. Germline V gene lookup returns CDR1 SGHAT and CDR2 FQNNGV. The V and J ends lost 5 bases and 5 bases respectively, with 12 bases between them. DNA for the CDR3: TGTGCCAGCAGCGGCCGGGTTCGGACTGAAGCTTTCTTT. Translation: CASSGRVRTEAFF.